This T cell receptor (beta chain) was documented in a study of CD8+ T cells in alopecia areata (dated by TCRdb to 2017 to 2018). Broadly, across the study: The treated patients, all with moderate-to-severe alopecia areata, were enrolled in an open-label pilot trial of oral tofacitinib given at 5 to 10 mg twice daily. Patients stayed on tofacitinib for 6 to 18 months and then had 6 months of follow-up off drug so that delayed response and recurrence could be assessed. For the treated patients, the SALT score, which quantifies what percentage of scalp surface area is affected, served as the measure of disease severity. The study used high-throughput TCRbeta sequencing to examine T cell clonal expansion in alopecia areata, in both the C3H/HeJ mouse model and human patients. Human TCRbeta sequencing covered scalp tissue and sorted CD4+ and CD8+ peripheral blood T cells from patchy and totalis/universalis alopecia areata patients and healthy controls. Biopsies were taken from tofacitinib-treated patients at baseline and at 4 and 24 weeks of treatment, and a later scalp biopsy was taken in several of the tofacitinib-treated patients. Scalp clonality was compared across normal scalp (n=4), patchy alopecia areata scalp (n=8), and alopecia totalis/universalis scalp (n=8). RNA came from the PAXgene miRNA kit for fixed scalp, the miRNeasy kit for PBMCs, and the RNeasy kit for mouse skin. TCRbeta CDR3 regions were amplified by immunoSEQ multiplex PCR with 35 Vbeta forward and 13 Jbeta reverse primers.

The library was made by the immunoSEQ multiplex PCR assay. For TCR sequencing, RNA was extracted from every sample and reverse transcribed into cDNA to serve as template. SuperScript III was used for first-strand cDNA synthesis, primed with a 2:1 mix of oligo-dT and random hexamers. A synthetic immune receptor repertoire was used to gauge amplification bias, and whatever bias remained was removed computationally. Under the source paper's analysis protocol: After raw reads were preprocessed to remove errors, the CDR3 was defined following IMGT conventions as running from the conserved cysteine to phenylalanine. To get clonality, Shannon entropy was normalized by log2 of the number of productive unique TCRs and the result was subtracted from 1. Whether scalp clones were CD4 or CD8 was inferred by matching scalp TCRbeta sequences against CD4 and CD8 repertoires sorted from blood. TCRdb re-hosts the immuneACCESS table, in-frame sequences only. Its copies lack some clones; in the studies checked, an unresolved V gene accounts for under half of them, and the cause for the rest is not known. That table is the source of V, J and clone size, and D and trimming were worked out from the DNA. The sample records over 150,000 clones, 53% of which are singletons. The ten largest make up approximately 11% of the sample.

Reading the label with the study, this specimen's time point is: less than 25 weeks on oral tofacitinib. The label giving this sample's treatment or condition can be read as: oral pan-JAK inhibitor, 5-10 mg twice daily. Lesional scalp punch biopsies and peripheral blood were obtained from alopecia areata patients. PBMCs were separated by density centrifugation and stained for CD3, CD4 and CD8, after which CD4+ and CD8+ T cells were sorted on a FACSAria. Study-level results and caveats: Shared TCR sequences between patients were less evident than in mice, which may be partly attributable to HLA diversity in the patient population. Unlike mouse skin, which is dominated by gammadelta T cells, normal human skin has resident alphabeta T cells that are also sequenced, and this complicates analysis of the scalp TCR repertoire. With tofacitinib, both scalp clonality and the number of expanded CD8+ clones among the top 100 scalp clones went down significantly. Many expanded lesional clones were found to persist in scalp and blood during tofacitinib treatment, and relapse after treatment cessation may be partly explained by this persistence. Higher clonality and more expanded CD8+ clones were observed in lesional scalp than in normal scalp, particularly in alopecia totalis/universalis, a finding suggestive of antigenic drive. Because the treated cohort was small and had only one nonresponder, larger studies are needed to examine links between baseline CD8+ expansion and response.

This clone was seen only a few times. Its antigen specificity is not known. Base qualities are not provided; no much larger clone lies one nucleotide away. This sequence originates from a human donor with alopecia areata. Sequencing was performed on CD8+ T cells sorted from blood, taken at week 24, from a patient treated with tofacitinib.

The DNA sequence is given as TGTGCCAGCAGTTTTTTCGGAAGCTCTGGGGCCAACGTCCTGACTTTC. Its protein reads: CASSFFGSSGANVLTF. The V and J genes are TRBV28 and TRBJ2-6; the D gene cannot be named for sure. The CDR3 goes from the cysteine to the phenylalanine over 16 residues. The retained sequence is limited to the CDR3, 48 bases, with the frame set at the first base. The junction shows trimming of 3 bases on V and 0 bases on J, plus 9 bases between the germline ends. The germline V gene supplies CDR1 MDHEN and CDR2 SYDVKM.